Listed here are 29 T cell receptor beta chains from one sample, sequenced in a study of cytomegalovirus exposure and HLA in healthy donors. The PCR was carried out with 60 Vbeta primers and 13 Jbeta primers. Profiled with immunoSEQ multiplex PCR; TCRdb holds only in-frame clones, not every one. The table shows about 100,000 clones, with about 76% occurring only once. The sample was PBMCs. These receptors originate from a man between 35 and 55 years old in good health and CMV-seropositive.

V gene TRBV7-3 combines with J gene TRBJ2-5; 12 nucleotides match TRBD2. From germline, CDR1 is SGHTA and CDR2 FQGTGA. CDR3 length: 15 amino acids. V shed 5 bases and J 5 bases; nucleotides not matched to a gene: 6. For the CDR3, the DNA is TGTGCCAGCAGCACGCTAGCGGGGGGGCCGGAGACCCAGTACTTC. It yields the protein CASSTLAGGPETQYF.

V usage is TRBV5-4 and J usage is TRBJ2-3; no reliable D call. The CDR3 is 18 amino acids. Trimming took off 1 base at V and 0 bases at J, with 18 bases between the two ends. From germline, CDR1 is SGHNT and CDR2 YYREEE (reference sequence). DNA for the CDR3: TGTGCCAGCAGCTTGTTTGGTCAAGGCGGAGCTAGCACAGATACGCAGTATTTT. The encoded protein is CASSLFGQGGASTDTQYF.

V gene TRBV5-4 combines with J gene TRBJ1-2; 12 bases are shared with TRBD1. The V segment lost 4 bases and the J segment 8 bases; nucleotides outside the gene matches: 9. This CDR3 region has 15 residues. Germline loops: CDR1 SGHNT, CDR2 YYREEE (reference sequence). CDR3 loop: CASSPAGQGAGGYTF. CDR3 bases: TGTGCCAGCAGCCCGGCGGGACAGGGGGCGGGGGGCTACACCTTC.

Here the CDR3 reads CASRTSGGTTDTQYF. The CDR3 DNA is TGTGCCAGCCGCACTAGCGGGGGCACCACAGATACGCAGTATTTT. V and J are TRBV5-4 and TRBJ2-3, with 11 bases that match TRBD2. CDR3 length: 15 amino acids. After removal of 7 bases from V and 2 bases from J, the junction contained 6 bases not matched to a gene. CDR1 and CDR2 from the germline V gene are SGHNT and YYREEE (reference sequence).

In DNA, the CDR3 is TGTGCCAGTAGTTCCCCCCCAAGACTAGCGGGGAGCTCCTACAATGAGCAGTTCTTC. The encoded protein is CASSSPPRLAGSSYNEQFF. V usage is TRBV19 and J usage is TRBJ2-1, with 11 bases that match TRBD2. This CDR3 contains 19 residues. CDR1 LNHDA and CDR2 SQIVND come from the germline V gene (reference sequence). V lost 5 bases and J lost 0; bases outside the gene matches: 12.

Of note for this clone: At one end, the junction sequence differs from germline, possibly due to a read error. The chain combines TRBV4-3 with TRBJ2-1; 10 bases agree with TRBD2. The length of the CDR3 is 17 residues. Germline CDR1 reads LGHNA; CDR2 reads YSLEER. The CDR3 loop is CASSQEIFLAGVNDQFF. The DNA of the CDR3 is TGCGCCAGCAGCCAAGAAATTTTCCTAGCGGGAGTCAATGACCAGTTCTTC.

The V gene is TRBV9, the J gene TRBJ2-3, with TRBD2 matching over 11 bases. In germline, CDR1 is SGDLS, CDR2 YYNGEE. After removal of 3 bases from V and 4 bases from J, the junction contained 10 bases not matched to a gene. The CDR3 runs to 17 residues. CDR3 sequence: CASSELSSGRAADTQYF. The DNA of the CDR3 is TGTGCCAGCAGCGAGCTAAGTAGCGGGAGGGCCGCAGATACGCAGTATTTT. Using reference TRBV9 and TRBJ2-3 for the parts outside the CDR3, the full variable domain is DSGVTQTPKHLITATGQRVTLRCSPRSGDLSVYWYQQSLDQGLQFLIQYYNGEERAKGNILERFSAQQFPDLHSELNLSSLELGDSALYFCASSELSSGRAADTQYFGPGTRLTVL.

This chain links TRBV5-6 with TRBJ2-1, with D perhaps TRBD1 (6 bases). The germline V gene has CDR1 SGHDT and CDR2 YYEEEE. The CDR3 has 13 amino acids. V lost 4 bases and J lost 6, with 11 bases in between. The CDR3 reads CASSIQGINEQFF. DNA of the CDR3: TGTGCCAGCAGCATCCAGGGGATCAATGAGCAGTTCTTC.

Here the CDR3 DNA reads TGTGCCAGCAGCATCACTAGCGGTTCCTACAATGAGCAGTTCTTC. The encoded protein is CASSITSGSYNEQFF. V and J are TRBV9 and TRBJ2-1; 8 nucleotides line up with TRBD2. CDR1 SGDLS and CDR2 YYNGEE come from the germline V gene. V shed 4 bases, J shed 1 base, and the junction held 4 bases outside the gene matches. The CDR3 loop spans 15 amino acids.

The chain links TRBV28 to TRBJ1-1; a possible D gene is TRBD1 (5 bases). The CDR3 extends over 14 amino acids. The germline V gene encodes CDR1 MDHEN and CDR2 SYDVKM. Between the trimmed V and J ends, which lost 1 base and 4 bases, there was a span of 10 bases. In DNA form, the CDR3 reads TGTGCCAGCAGTTTATCAGGCACAGGCACTGAAGCTTTCTTT. Its protein product is CASSLSGTGTEAFF.

The CDR3 DNA reads TGTGCCAGCAGCCCCAAGACAGGGGGTCGATGCGAGCAGTACTTC. Its translation: CASSPKTGGRCEQYF. This sequence joins TRBV13 and TRBJ2-7, with 9 nucleotides matching TRBD1. Trimming removed 5 bases from V and 6 bases from J; junction bases left unmatched: 11. Germline lookup yields CDR1 PRHDT and CDR2 FYEKMQ (reference sequence). CDR3 length: 15 amino acids. The full variable domain, completed using reference TRBV13 and TRBJ2-7, is AAGVIQSPRHLIKEKRETATLKCYPIPRHDTVYWYQQGPGQDPQFLISFYEKMQSDKGSIPDRFSAQQFSDYHSELNMSSLELGDSALYFCASSPKTGGRCEQYFGPGTRLTVT.

The CDR3 region is CAISDHDRANYGYTF. The CDR3 DNA reads as TGTGCCATCAGTGACCACGACAGAGCTAACTATGGCTACACCTTC. This rearrangement joins TRBV10-3 to TRBJ1-2; a possible D gene is TRBD1 (5 bases). The germline V gene encodes CDR1 ENHRY and CDR2 SYGVKD. This CDR3 contains 15 residues. V gave up 3 bases and J gave up 0 bases, with 11 bases separating them.

This sequence joins TRBV4-2 and TRBJ1-4; 7 bases are shared with TRBD1. Germline V lookup: CDR1 LGHNA, CDR2 YNFKEQ. The ends lost 1 base at V and 3 bases at J; junction bases unmatched: 5. This CDR3 is built from 16 residues. CDR3 amino acids: CASSQGSGTANEKLFF. As DNA, the CDR3 is TGTGCCAGCAGCCAAGGCTCCGGGACAGCTAATGAAAAACTGTTTTTT.

This rearrangement joins TRBV5-4 to TRBJ2-1, with TRBD2 identical over 7 bases. CDR3 length: 16 amino acids. The V gene's germline CDR1 is SGHNT and CDR2 YYREEE (reference sequence). J was trimmed by 5 bases and V by 4 bases; bases with no gene match: 12. In DNA, the CDR3 is TGTGCCAGCAGCCCGGCCGGGCTAGCGGATGACAATGAGCAGTTCTTC. Protein sequence: CASSPAGLADDNEQFF.

This clone came up a few times. The genes are TRBV7-9 and TRBJ1-2; D remains ambiguous. Deletions cut 1 base from V and 5 bases from J, with 11 bases between. Germline CDR1 SEHNR, CDR2 FQNEAQ (reference sequence). This CDR3 spans 14 amino acids. The CDR3 DNA is TGTGCCAGCAGCTTAGGGGAGCGTCAGTATGGCTACACCTTC. Protein: CASSLGERQYGYTF.

The chain is built from TRBV6-5 and TRBJ1-2; 11 positions match TRBD1. The V segment lost 5 bases and the J segment 5 bases; nucleotides outside the gene matches: 4. Germline assignment: CDR1 MNHEY and CDR2 SVGAGI. This CDR3 is built from 14 residues. The chain's CDR3 is CASSRTGGLYGYTF. For the CDR3, the DNA is TGTGCCAGCAGTAGGACAGGGGGCTTATATGGCTACACCTTC.

This chain uses TRBV9 with TRBJ2-1; 7 bases agree with TRBD1. The CDR3 runs 16 residues. The trim removed 4 bases at V and 4 bases at J, leaving 11 bases unmatched. CDR1 and CDR2 from the germline V gene are SGDLS and YYNGEE. The CDR3 sequence: CASSSRGKGFYNEQFF. The CDR3 DNA reads TGTGCCAGCAGCAGCAGGGGGAAGGGGTTTTACAATGAGCAGTTCTTC. The full variable domain, with the rest looked up from reference TRBV9 and TRBJ2-1, is DSGVTQTPKHLITATGQRVTLRCSPRSGDLSVYWYQQSLDQGLQFLIQYYNGEERAKGNILERFSAQQFPDLHSELNLSSLELGDSALYFCASSSRGKGFYNEQFFGPGTRLTVL.

This CDR3 is CASSVKRASTDTQYF. For the CDR3, the DNA is TGTGCCAGCAGTGTGAAGCGGGCGAGCACAGATACGCAGTATTTT. This chain connects TRBV2 to TRBJ2-3, with D possibly TRBD2 on 6 matching bases. The germline CDR1 and CDR2 sequences are SNHLY and FYNNEI. CDR3 length: 15 amino acids. V lost 4 bases to trimming and J lost 0 bases, with 11 bases between them.

V is TRBV29-1 and J is TRBJ2-2; possible D gene TRBD1, 5 bases. The CDR3 loop spans 15 amino acids. Germline values: CDR1 SQVTM, CDR2 ANQGSEA. Trimming removed 2 bases at V and 4 bases at J, with 14 bases between. The CDR3: CSVETVTQGTGELFF. CDR3 coding DNA: TGCAGCGTTGAAACGGTGACCCAGGGCACCGGGGAGCTGTTTTTT.

The gene calls are TRBV12-5 and TRBJ1-6; 7 positions match TRBD1. Germline V gives CDR1 LGHNT, CDR2 FRNRAP. The J segment lost 0 bases and the V segment lost 2 bases, leaving 16 bases of the junction unmatched. The CDR3 has 21 residues. CDR3 protein: CASGLILTGDRGSSYNSPLHF. CDR3 nucleotide sequence: TGTGCTAGTGGTTTGATTCTTACAGGGGATCGGGGGAGCTCCTATAATTCACCCCTCCACTTT.

The gene calls are TRBV29-1 and TRBJ2-3; 7 bases are a match to TRBD1. Germline V CDR1 and CDR2: SQVTM, ANQGSEA. This CDR3 spans 16 amino acids. The V and J ends lost 7 bases and 3 bases, in that order; junction bases with no gene match: 16. CDR3 region: CSDGLGQIDKTDTQYF. CDR3 coding DNA: TGCAGCGACGGATTGGGACAGATAGACAAAACAGATACGCAGTATTTT.

This sequence joins TRBV19 and TRBJ2-4; 14 nucleotides agree with TRBD2. CDR3 length: 19 residues. Trimming took 1 base from V and 0 from J; bases not matched to a gene: 5. From germline, CDR1 is LNHDA and CDR2 SQIVND (reference sequence). The CDR3 loop is CASSIAGLAGARAKNIQYF. For the CDR3, the DNA is TGTGCCAGTAGTATAGCGGGACTAGCGGGGGCGCGAGCCAAAAACATTCAGTACTTC.

The V gene is TRBV20-1, the J gene TRBJ2-1, with a weak D call TRBD2 (5 bases). V gave up 6 bases and J gave up 6 bases, with 9 bases separating them. Germline CDR1 DFQATT, CDR2 SNEGSKA (reference sequence). CDR3 length equals 11 residues. DNA for the CDR3: TGCAGTGCCTCGGAGGTCAATGAGCAGTTCTTC. Translated, it gives CSASEVNEQFF.

This chain joins TRBV9 and TRBJ2-3, with 9 bases matching TRBD1. Per the germline V gene, CDR1 is SGDLS and CDR2 is YYNGEE. This CDR3 has 17 amino acids. V shed 3 bases, J shed 3 bases, and the junction held 11 bases outside the gene matches. The CDR3 region is CASSARDRARNTDTQYF. CDR3 sequence (DNA): TGTGCCAGCAGCGCACGGGACAGGGCGAGGAATACAGATACGCAGTATTTT.

J is TRBJ2-7 and V is TRBV7-8; TRBD2 agrees at 10 bases. J gave up 4 bases and V 2 bases, and 8 bases lay outside the gene matches. The CDR3 contains 16 residues. Germline CDR1 SGHVS, CDR2 FQNEAQ. CDR3 sequence (DNA): TGTGCCAGCAGCTTAACCAGCGGGGGGGGTTCGTACGAGCAGTACTTC. This gives the protein CASSLTSGGGSYEQYF.

This rearrangement joins TRBV4-3 to TRBJ2-7; 7 bases fit TRBD1. The CDR3 runs 14 residues. J gave up 3 bases and V 8 bases, and 10 bases lay outside the gene matches. Per the germline V gene, CDR1 is LGHNA and CDR2 is YSLEER. This chain's CDR3 is CASHRGVIIYEQYF. The CDR3 DNA is TGCGCCAGCCACAGGGGAGTGATCATCTACGAGCAGTACTTC.

V usage is TRBV6-6 and J usage is TRBJ1-1; TRBD1 is a possible D gene (6 bases). V was clipped by 5 bases and J by 2 bases, with 9 bases between them. The CDR3 has 13 residues. Germline CDR1 MNHNY, CDR2 SVGAGI (reference sequence). DNA for the CDR3: TGTGCCAGCAGTCAACAGGGAAACACTGAAGCTTTCTTT. As protein: CASSQQGNTEAFF.

A remark on this clone: The sample holds other DNA sequences that translate to the same CDR3. The chain carries TRBV5-1 and TRBJ2-3; 7 positions match TRBD2. The CDR3 is made up of 15 amino acids. Germline V gene lookup returns CDR1 SGHRS and CDR2 YFSETQ. The trim removed 6 bases at V and 1 base at J, leaving 8 bases unmatched. For the CDR3, the DNA is TGCGCCAGCACCTCTCTGACTAGCCGCACAGATACGCAGTATTTT. Its translation is CASTSLTSRTDTQYF.

J is TRBJ2-3 and V is TRBV4-3; tentatively, D is TRBD2 (5 bases). Trimming took off 0 bases at V and 1 base at J, with 14 bases between the two ends. Per the germline V gene, CDR1 is LGHNA and CDR2 is YSLEER. CDR3 length: 17 residues. The CDR3 DNA reads TGCGCCAGCAGCCAAGAGGCGCTAGCTTTCCGCACAGATACGCAGTATTTT. Translated: CASSQEALAFRTDTQYF.